Listed below are T cell receptor beta chains from one sample, sequenced in a study of T cell responses to AZD1222 COVID-19 vaccine. TCRdb's copy holds only in-frame clones and misses some; the assay was immunoSEQ multiplex PCR. The sample lists 100,000 to 130,000 clones, roughly 87% occurring once. Sequences were derived from peripheral blood, sampled on day 0 of MenACWY control vaccination. Receptors originate from an adult in good health. CDR3s include the opening cysteine and the closing phenylalanine or tryptophan. A D gene is named only where the DNA matches it firmly. For some rows the clone size is stated as once, few or many, or as a class when expanded; others skip it.

. TRBJ2-1 TRBV30 . 15 CAWSVGRGPYNEQFF TGTGCCTGGAGTGTGGGCAGGGGACCCTACAATGAGCAGTTCTTC
. TRBJ1-3 TRBV9 . 15 CASSVGQASRNTIYF TGTGCCAGCAGCGTAGGGCAGGCCTCCAGAAACACCATATATTTT
. TRBJ1-4 TRBV25-1 . 14 CASSPVAGGEKLFF TGTGCCAGCAGTCCGGTGGCCGGGGGCGAAAAACTGTTTTTT
. TRBJ1-3 TRBV21-1 . 18 CASSKESRAEMAGNTIYF TGTGCCAGCAGCAAAGAATCCAGGGCAGAGATGGCTGGAAACACCATATATTTT
. TRBJ2-6 TRBV29-1 . 17 CSVVGGGSAREANVLTF TGCAGCGTTGTAGGGGGGGGAAGCGCGAGGGAGGCCAACGTCCTGACTTTC
. TRBJ1-1 TRBV6-5 . 13 CASSYGRVAEAFF TGTGCCAGCAGTTACGGCAGGGTGGCTGAAGCTTTCTTT
TRBD2 TRBJ2-3 TRBV28 once 16 CASSPRRGEGTDTQYF TGTGCCAGCAGCCCCAGACGGGGGGAAGGGACAGATACGCAGTATTTT
. TRBJ2-7 TRBV30 . 15 CAWRGPGRYSYEQYF TGTGCCTGGAGGGGACCGGGACGGTACTCCTACGAGCAGTACTTC
. TRBJ2-4 TRBV5-1 once 13 CASSPGPENIQYF TGCGCCAGCAGCCCCGGGCCAGAAAACATTCAGTACTTC
. TRBJ1-5 TRBV6-9 . 12 CASSSQGQPQHF TGTGCCAGCAGTAGCCAGGGACAGCCCCAGCATTTT
. TRBJ2-5 TRBV6-5 . 13 CASSYSNEETQYF TGTGCCAGCAGTTACTCGAACGAGGAGACCCAGTACTTC
. TRBJ1-2 TRBV19 . 13 CASSQFQGNGYTF TGTGCCAGTAGTCAATTTCAGGGTAATGGCTACACCTTC
. TRBJ1-2 TRBV27 few 16 CASSRSSGAVDYGYTF TGTGCCAGCAGCCGATCCTCCGGGGCCGTAGACTATGGCTACACCTTC